The 6 T cell receptor beta chains below come from one sample, sequenced in a study of T-cell reconstitution after alpha-beta-depleted transplantation in children. Unique molecular identifiers were incorporated during preparation of the TCRbeta library. One entry per CDR3 protein, called by TCRdb with MiXCR from the PCR reads. The sample yields 95,000 to 150,000 distinct CDR3 sequences, 23% seen once. The sample here was PBMCs, mostly from graft donor cells, taken 180 days after TCRalphabeta/CD19-depleted stem cell transplant. The source of these receptors is a male patient between 2 and 10 years old who had a stem cell transplant for chronic granulomatous disease, so the T cells may come from the graft donor.

This clonotype was picked up many times. The CDR3 nucleotides are TGTGCCAGCAGCTTAGAACCCGGAGGGAGCTATGGCTACACCTTC. Protein sequence: CASSLEPGGSYGYTF. The chain combines TRBV7-6 with TRBJ1-2, with D uncertain. Trimming took off 1 base at V and 4 bases at J, with 13 bases between the two ends. This CDR3 has 15 amino acids. Germline CDR1 reads SGHVS; CDR2 reads FNYEAQ.

This clonotype has a count of ten or more. V gene TRBV29-1 combines with J gene TRBJ2-3, with D perhaps TRBD2 (5 bases). Trimming took 7 bases from V and 6 from J, leaving 14 bases between them. The CDR3 loop spans 12 amino acids. Germline CDR1 and CDR2: SQVTM and ANQGSEA. CDR3 sequence: CSASEGTDTQYF. The CDR3, as DNA: TGCAGCGCTTCAGAGGGTACGGATACGCAGTATTTT.

This chain connects TRBV11-2 to TRBJ2-1; D perhaps matches TRBD2 (6 bases). This CDR3 has 13 amino acids. V was shortened by 3 bases and J by 10 bases, with 13 bases between the two germline ends. Germline V gives CDR1 SGHAT, CDR2 FQNNGV. The CDR3 loop is CASSLEGPGEQFF. In DNA, the CDR3 is TGTGCCAGCAGCTTGGAGGGACCAGGCGAGCAGTTCTTC.

This clonotype appeared many times. This chain links TRBV27 with TRBJ1-2; D is unclear. CDR1 is MNHEY, CDR2 SMNVEV, per germline (reference sequence). The ends were cut back, 3 bases at V and 4 bases at J, with 12 bases in the middle. The CDR3 is made up of 14 amino acids. CDR3 sequence: CASSFDRGSYGYTF. The CDR3, as DNA: TGTGCCAGCAGTTTCGACCGTGGTAGCTATGGCTACACCTTC.

Regarding this clonotype: This may arise from a read error, as a much more abundant clone is one base away. This rearrangement joins TRBV12-3 or TRBV12-4 to TRBJ2-5; D not resolved. The CDR3 contains 12 residues. The CDR3 DNA follows: TGTGCCAGCAGTTTGGCCTTGGAGACCCGGTACTTC. This sequence encodes CASSLALETRYF.

This clonotype was recorded at least ten times. This chain joins TRBV20-1 and TRBJ2-7; 9 positions match TRBD1. Trimming at V came to 6 bases and at J to 6 bases, leaving 9 bases not matched to a gene. The CDR3 length is 13 residues. Germline values: CDR1 DFQATT, CDR2 SNEGSKA (reference sequence). The CDR3 is CSASPTGGREQYF. The CDR3 nucleotides read TGCAGTGCCTCCCCGACAGGGGGTCGCGAGCAGTACTTC.